This TCR beta chain was retrieved from a study of blood T cells in healthy people across ages. General study points: Considered underestimates were the diversity estimates obtained from one million T cells. Long-lived donors had more naive CD4+ cells and higher diversity than aged donors.

From germline, CDR1 is MNHNY and CDR2 SVGAGI (reference sequence). Trimming stripped 8 bases from V and 14 bases from J, with 7 bases between. This CDR3 is built from 9 residues. There are a few counts of this clonotype. Its specificity is unknown. Donors gave roughly 10 milliliters of peripheral blood apiece. Sample-barcoded 5' priming and a J-beta primer mix drove a second PCR of roughly 6 to 12 cycles. TCRdb analysed the 5' RACE reads with MiXCR anew, one entry per CDR3 protein. The repertoire includes around 1,500,000 distinct CDR3 sequences, about 43% of them detected once, and 7% to 9.5% sits in the top ten.

Input material: blood. The receptor was derived from a woman aged 18-35 years in good health. The chain couples TRBV6-6 to TRBJ1-6; D remains unclear. The CDR3 region is CASGGALHF. In nucleotides, the CDR3 is TGTGCCAGCGGCGGGGCCCTCCACTTT.